The next 19 T cell receptor beta chains were all read from a single sample in a study of breast tumors, draining lymph nodes, adjacent tissues (dated by TCRdb to about 2016). Lymph node samples were obtained from the axillary draining lymph nodes of breast cancer patients. The library was generated by multiplex PCR. These reads were obtained on an Illumina HiSeq 2000. TCRdb reprocessing: public reads trimmed at Q25 with fastp, clones called with MiXCR, in-frame beta chains kept. When rows share a CDR3 protein, they turn into one entry using the most common DNA and genes. This sample gives over 200,000 distinct CDR3 sequences in total; around 32% of them show up just once. The ten largest clones capture approximately 1.5% of the sample. The sequencing input was axillary lymph node tissue. Receptors were obtained from a female donor with breast cancer. Some clones in this sample may be carry-over from other donors' samples.

V usage is TRBV19 and J usage is TRBJ1-5, with no clear D. The V gene's germline CDR1 is LNHDA and CDR2 SQIVND (reference sequence). The CDR3 is 14 residues long. Trimming took 6 bases from V and 7 from J, leaving 16 bases between them. The CDR3 sequence is CASRPRLGDQPQHF. CDR3 DNA: TGTGCCAGTAGACCGAGACTGGGCGACCAGCCCCAGCATTTT.

The chain uses TRBV7-6 and TRBJ1-5, with D possibly matching TRBD1 (6 bases). Germline assignment: CDR1 SGHVS and CDR2 FNYEAQ. This CDR3 comprises 15 residues. The V end lost 1 base, the J end lost 7 bases, and 14 bases lay between the germline ends. The CDR3 reads CASSLVGGGEQPQHF. DNA of the CDR3: TGTGCCAGCAGCTTAGTCGGGGGCGGGGAGCAGCCCCAGCATTTT. The full variable domain, completed using reference TRBV7-6 and TRBJ1-5, is GAGVSQSPRYKVTKRGQDVALRCDPISGHVSLYWYRQALGQGPEFLTYFNYEAQQDKSGLPNDRFSAERPEGSISTLTIQRTEQRDSAMYRCASSLVGGGEQPQHFGDGTRLSIL.

There are many counts of this clonotype. The gene calls are TRBV19 and TRBJ2-7; D possibly corresponds to TRBD1 (5 bases). This CDR3 contains 13 residues. The V end was cut by 4 bases, the J end by 6 bases, with 13 bases between. The germline V gene encodes CDR1 LNHDA and CDR2 SQIVND (reference sequence). In nucleotides, the CDR3 is TGTGCCAGTAGTACAGGGCTCAGTTGCGAGCAGTACTTC. Translating it yields CASSTGLSCEQYF.

As to this clonotype: At one of its ends the junction is not consistent with the germline gene, which may arise from a read error. The chain recombines TRBV20-1 with TRBJ2-7; 7 nucleotides line up with TRBD1. This CDR3 contains 13 residues. Germline V gene data show CDR1 as DFQATT and CDR2 as SNEGSKA (reference sequence). The CDR3 sequence is CSARDRTAYEQCF. CDR3 in DNA: TGCAGTGCTAGGGACAGGACCGCCTACGAGCAGTGCTTC.

This clonotype was counted many times. The rearrangement links TRBV12-3 or TRBV12-4 to TRBJ1-3, with TRBD1 matching 11 bases. CDR3 length: 15 amino acids. V shed 5 bases, J shed 5 bases, and the junction held 5 bases outside the gene matches. In DNA, the CDR3 is TGTGCCAGCAGTCTTAGGACAGGGGGCAGAAACACCATATATTTT. Translating it yields CASSLRTGGRNTIYF.

This clonotype was seen ten or more times. This chain joins TRBV19 and TRBJ1-5; the D gene is possibly TRBD1 (5 bases). The CDR3 loop spans 15 amino acids. Trimming left V 4 bases short and J 2 bases short, with 12 bases between. CDR1 and CDR2 (germline): LNHDA, SQIVND (reference sequence). CDR3 residues: CASSTRGGGNQPQHF. CDR3 nucleotides: TGTGCCAGTAGTACCCGGGGGGGAGGCAATCAGCCCCAGCATTTT.

This clonotype was counted ten times or more. The V gene is TRBV2, the J gene TRBJ1-2; possibly TRBD1 for D (5 bases). The V gene's germline CDR1 is SNHLY and CDR2 FYNNEI. The V end lost 4 bases, the J end lost 4 bases, and 10 bases lay between the germline ends. The CDR3 is 13 amino acids. CDR3: CASSGSGIYGYTF. The CDR3, as DNA: TGTGCCAGCAGTGGGTCAGGGATCTATGGCTACACCTTC.

This rearrangement joins TRBV15 to TRBJ2-5, with D perhaps matching TRBD2 (7 bases). Looked up from germline, CDR1 is LNHNV and CDR2 is YYDKDF (reference sequence). V was shortened by 0 bases and J by 5 bases, with 13 bases between the two germline ends. This CDR3 has 15 residues. The DNA of the CDR3 is TGTGCCACCAGCAGAGATCAGGGGACTACGGAGACCCAGTACTTC. Protein sequence: CATSRDQGTTETQYF.

This clonotype was seen ten or more times. CDR3 nucleotides: TGCAGTGCTGGAACAGACGCAACTAATGAAAAACTGTTTTTT. It specifies CSAGTDATNEKLFF. The rearrangement joins TRBV20-1 to TRBJ1-4; D remains ambiguous. Trimming pared 5 bases from V and 0 bases from J, leaving 10 bases between. This CDR3 has 14 amino acids. Germline CDR1 and CDR2: DFQATT and SNEGSKA (reference sequence).

This clonotype was recorded many times. This sequence joins TRBV11-2 and TRBJ1-2; 9 bases are shared with TRBD1. V trimming: 5 bases; J trimming: 6 bases; junction bases outside the gene matches: 10. The germline V gene has CDR1 SGHAT and CDR2 FQNNGV. This CDR3 has 15 residues. DNA for the CDR3: TGTGCCAGCAGCCTCCGGGACAGGGAAGTTAATGGCTACACCTTC. It yields the protein CASSLRDREVNGYTF.

This clonotype came up many times. The gene calls are TRBV19 and TRBJ2-1; 7 nucleotides align to TRBD2. The CDR3 covers 12 residues. CDR1 is LNHDA, CDR2 SQIVND, per germline (reference sequence). The CDR3 DNA sequence: TGTGAACTAGCGAACTCCTACAATGAGCAGTTCTTC. It specifies CELANSYNEQFF.

This clonotype has a count of ten or more. The chain joins TRBV6-2 or TRBV6-3 to TRBJ2-3, with a possible D match to TRBD2 (5 bases). The CDR3 has 15 amino acids. Germline lookup yields CDR1 MNHEY and CDR2 SVGEGT. Deletions cut 2 bases from V and 5 bases from J, with 14 bases between. The CDR3 nucleotides are TGTGCCAGCAGTTACGGGCGCGCCGGAGGAGATACGCAGTATTTT. It yields the protein CASSYGRAGGDTQYF.

This clonotype was detected a few times. A much larger clone sits a single nucleotide away, making a read error possible. The V call is TRBV7-9, the J call TRBJ2-1; 12 bases map to TRBD2. The length of the CDR3 is 15 residues. Germline V gene lookup returns CDR1 SEHNR and CDR2 FQNEAQ (reference sequence). The CDR3 nucleotides are TGTGCCAGTGGAAGAACTAGCGGGGGGTACAATGAGCAGCTCTTC. This translates into CASGRTSGGYNEQLF.

This clonotype was seen only a few times. A junction boundary mismatches the germline segment, possibly from a read error. The chain uses TRBV14 and TRBJ2-1; no clear D gene. The CDR3 covers 15 residues. Germline V CDR1 and CDR2: SGHDN, FVKESK. CDR3 loop: CASSPLPERPTEPFF. DNA of the CDR3: TGTGCCAGCAGCCCCCTTCCGGAGCGCCCTACCGAGCCGTTCTTC.

This clonotype was recorded at least ten times. In DNA, the CDR3 is TGTGCCAGCAGCAAGGACGCTGAGGGTGAGCAGTTCTTC. It codes for CASSKDAEGEQFF. This chain joins TRBV7-9 and TRBJ2-1, with TRBD2 as a possible D gene (5 bases). With 5 bases removed from V and 9 bases from J, the gap between germline ends came to 14 bases. This CDR3 spans 13 amino acids. CDR1 and CDR2 from the germline V gene are SEHNR and FQNEAQ (reference sequence).

This rearrangement joins TRBV7-9 to TRBJ1-4, with no clear D. Germline loops: CDR1 SEHNR, CDR2 FQNEAQ (reference sequence). V was cut by 1 base and J by 6 bases, with 12 bases left in between. This CDR3 contains 15 residues. The CDR3 region has the DNA TGTGCCAGCAGCTTAGAGTTTTCCTACCATGAAAAACTGTTTTTT. This translates into CASSLEFSYHEKLFF.

This sequence joins TRBV19 and TRBJ2-1, with D uncertain. Trimming removed 5 bases at V and 6 bases at J, with 17 bases between. Looked up from germline, CDR1 is LNHDA and CDR2 is SQIVND (reference sequence). This CDR3 spans 15 amino acids. This chain's CDR3 is CASSWGSRYGNEQFF. The CDR3 DNA reads as TGTGCCAGTAGTTGGGGTAGCAGATATGGCAATGAGCAGTTCTTC. The full variable domain, its missing parts supplied by reference TRBV19 and TRBJ2-1, is DGGITQSPKYLFRKEGQNVTLSCEQNLNHDAMYWYRQDPGQGLRLIYYSQIVNDFQKGDIAEGYSVSREKKESFPLTVTSAQKNPTAFYLCASSWGSRYGNEQFFGPGTRLTVL.

This clonotype was seen many times. This sequence joins TRBV13 and TRBJ2-4; TRBD2 aligns across 14 bases. V was clipped by 5 bases and J by 6 bases; unmatched bases: 6. The CDR3 is 16 amino acids. Germline V gives CDR1 PRHDT, CDR2 FYEKMQ (reference sequence). CDR3 amino acids: CASSIRGTSGRNIQYF. CDR3 in DNA: TGTGCCAGCAGCATAAGAGGGACTAGCGGGAGAAACATTCAGTACTTC.

In its sample, this clonotype was seen many times. The chain joins TRBV20-1 to TRBJ2-3; D possibly corresponds to TRBD1 (6 bases). Trimming pared 6 bases from V and 3 bases from J, leaving 10 bases between. Germline CDR1 reads DFQATT; CDR2 reads SNEGSKA (reference sequence). CDR3 size: 12 residues. CDR3 residues: CSAQGRTDTQYF. CDR3 nucleotides: TGCAGTGCGCAGGGGCGGACAGATACGCAGTATTTT.